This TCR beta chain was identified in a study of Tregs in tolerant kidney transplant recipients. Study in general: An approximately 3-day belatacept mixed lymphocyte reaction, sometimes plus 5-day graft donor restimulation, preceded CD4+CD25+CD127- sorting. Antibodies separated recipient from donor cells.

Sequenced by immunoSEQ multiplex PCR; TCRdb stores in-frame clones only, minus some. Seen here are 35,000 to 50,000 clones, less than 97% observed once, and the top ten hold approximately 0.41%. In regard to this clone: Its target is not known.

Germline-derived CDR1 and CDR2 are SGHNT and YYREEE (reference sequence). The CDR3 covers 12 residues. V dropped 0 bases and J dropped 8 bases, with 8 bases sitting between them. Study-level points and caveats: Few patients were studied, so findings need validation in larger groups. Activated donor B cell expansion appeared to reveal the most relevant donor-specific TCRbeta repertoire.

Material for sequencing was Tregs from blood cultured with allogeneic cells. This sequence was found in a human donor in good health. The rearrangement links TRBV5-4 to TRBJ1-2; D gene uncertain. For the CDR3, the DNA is TGTGCCAGCAGCTTGGGAATGGAGGGCTACACCTTC. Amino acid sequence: CASSLGMEGYTF. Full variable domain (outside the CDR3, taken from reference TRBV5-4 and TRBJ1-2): ETGVTQSPTHLIKTRGQQVTLRCSSQSGHNTVSWYQQALGQGPQFIFQYYREEENGRGNFPPRFSGLQFPNYSSELNVNALELDDSALYLCASSLGMEGYTFGSGTRLTVV.